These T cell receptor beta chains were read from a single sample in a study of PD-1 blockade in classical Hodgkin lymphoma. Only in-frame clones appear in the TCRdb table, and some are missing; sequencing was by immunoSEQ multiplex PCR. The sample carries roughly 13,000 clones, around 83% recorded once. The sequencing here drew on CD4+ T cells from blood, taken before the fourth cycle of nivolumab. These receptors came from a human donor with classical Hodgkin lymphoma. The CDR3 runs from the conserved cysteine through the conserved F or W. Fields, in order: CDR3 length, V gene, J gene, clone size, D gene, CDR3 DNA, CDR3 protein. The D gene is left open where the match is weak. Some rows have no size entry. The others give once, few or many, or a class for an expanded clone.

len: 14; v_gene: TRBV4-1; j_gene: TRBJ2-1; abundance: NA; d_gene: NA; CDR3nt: TGCGCCAGCAAGGGCCCCCCGATGCACAATGAGCAGTTCTTC; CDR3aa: CASKGPPMHNEQFF
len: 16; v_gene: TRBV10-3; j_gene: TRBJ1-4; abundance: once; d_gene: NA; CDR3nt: TGTGCCATCAGTGAGTCCGGGGCCGGGGGAATGGAAAAACTGTTTTTT; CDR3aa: CAISESGAGGMEKLFF
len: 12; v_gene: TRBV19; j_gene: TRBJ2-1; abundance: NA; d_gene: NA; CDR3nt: TGTGCCAGTAGAGGCCGAGGCAATGAGCAGTTCTTC; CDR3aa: CASRGRGNEQFF
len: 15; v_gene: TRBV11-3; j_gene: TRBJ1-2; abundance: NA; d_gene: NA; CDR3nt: TGTGCCAGCAGCTTAGGGATCGACAACATTAGGGGCTACACCTTC; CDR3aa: CASSLGIDNIRGYTF
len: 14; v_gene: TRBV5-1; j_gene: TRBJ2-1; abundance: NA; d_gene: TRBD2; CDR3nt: TGCGCCAGCAGTTTGAGGACTAGCGGGAATGAGCAGTTCTTC; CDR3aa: CASSLRTSGNEQFF
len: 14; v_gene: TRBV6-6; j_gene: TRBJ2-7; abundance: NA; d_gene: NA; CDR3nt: TGTGCCAGCAGTTTAGCAGACTCTTCCTACGAGCAGTACTTC; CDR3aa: CASSLADSSYEQYF
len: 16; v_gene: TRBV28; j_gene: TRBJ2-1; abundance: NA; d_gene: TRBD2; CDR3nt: TGTGCCAGCAGTCGGAGACTAGCGGGATTATACAATGAGCAGTTCTTC; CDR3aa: CASSRRLAGLYNEQFF
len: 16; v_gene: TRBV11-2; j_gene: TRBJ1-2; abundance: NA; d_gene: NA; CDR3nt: TGTGCCAGCAGCTTAGATCTGAGGTGGGGGGCGGAAGGCTACACCTTC; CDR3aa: CASSLDLRWGAEGYTF
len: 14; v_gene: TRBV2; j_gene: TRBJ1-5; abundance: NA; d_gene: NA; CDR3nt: TGTGCCAGCAACTCCGAACAGGGCAATCAGCCCCAGCATTTT; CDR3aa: CASNSEQGNQPQHF
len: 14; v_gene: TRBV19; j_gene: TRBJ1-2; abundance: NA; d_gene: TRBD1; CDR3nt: TGTGCCAGTAGTATGGGGACAGCCAACTATGGCTACACCTTT; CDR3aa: CASSMGTANYGYTF
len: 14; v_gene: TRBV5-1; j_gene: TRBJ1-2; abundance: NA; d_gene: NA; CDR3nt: TGCGCCAGCAGCCCACCCGGGACCATTGGTGGCTACACCTTC; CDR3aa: CASSPPGTIGGYTF
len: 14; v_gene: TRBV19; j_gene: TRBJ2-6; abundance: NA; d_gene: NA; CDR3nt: TGTGCCAGTAGTACGAACTCTGGGGCCAACGTCCTGACTTTC; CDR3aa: CASSTNSGANVLTF
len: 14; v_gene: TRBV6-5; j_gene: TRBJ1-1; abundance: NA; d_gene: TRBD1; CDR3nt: TGTGCCAGCAGCCCGGGACAGTTGAACACTGAAGCTTTCTTT; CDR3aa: CASSPGQLNTEAFF
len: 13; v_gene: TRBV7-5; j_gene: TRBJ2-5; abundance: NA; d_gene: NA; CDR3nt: TGTGTCAGAAGCTACAGGGGGGCAGAGACCCAGTACTTC; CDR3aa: CVRSYRGAETQYF
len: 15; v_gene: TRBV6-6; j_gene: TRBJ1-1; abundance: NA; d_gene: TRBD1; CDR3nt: TGTGCCAGCAGTTACCGACAGGGGCTGAACACTGAAGCTTTCTTT; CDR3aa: CASSYRQGLNTEAFF
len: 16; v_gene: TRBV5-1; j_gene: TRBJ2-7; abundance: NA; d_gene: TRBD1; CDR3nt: TGCGCCAGCAGCCAGATACAGGGGGCCCTTTTCTACGAGCAGTACTTC; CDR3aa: CASSQIQGALFYEQYF
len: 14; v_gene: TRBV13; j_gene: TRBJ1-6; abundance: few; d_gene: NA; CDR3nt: TGTGCCAGCAGCTCCCCTAGACGGAATTCACCCCTCCACTTT; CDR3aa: CASSSPRRNSPLHF
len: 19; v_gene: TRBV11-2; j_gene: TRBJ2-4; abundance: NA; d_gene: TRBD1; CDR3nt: TGTGCCAGCAGCCCCCGGGACAGGGGGTCTGTACCAGCCAAAAACATTCAGTACTTC; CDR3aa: CASSPRDRGSVPAKNIQYF
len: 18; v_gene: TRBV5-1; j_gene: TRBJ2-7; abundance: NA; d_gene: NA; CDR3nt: TGCGCCAGCAGCTTGTCCACATATTCGGGGACCACAACCTACGAGCAGTACTTC; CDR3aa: CASSLSTYSGTTTYEQYF
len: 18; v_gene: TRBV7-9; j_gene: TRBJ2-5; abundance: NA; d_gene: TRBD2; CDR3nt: TGTGCCAGCAGCTCGGGACTAGCGGGAATCGTTCTAGGGGAGACCCAGTACTTC; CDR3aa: CASSSGLAGIVLGETQYF
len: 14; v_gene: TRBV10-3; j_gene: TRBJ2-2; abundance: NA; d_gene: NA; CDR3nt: TGTGCCATCAAAGAAGGGGGGAATCACGGGGAGCTGTTTTTT; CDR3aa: CAIKEGGNHGELFF
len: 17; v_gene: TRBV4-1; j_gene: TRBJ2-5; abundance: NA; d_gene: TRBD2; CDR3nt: TGCGCCAGCAGCCAAGGAGTTCTAGCGGGAAAGAAAGAGACCCAGTACTTC; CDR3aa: CASSQGVLAGKKETQYF
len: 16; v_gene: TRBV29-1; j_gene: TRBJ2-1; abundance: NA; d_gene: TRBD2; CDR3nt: TGCAGCGTTGATGGAAGAGGACTAGCGGGAGGATTTGAGCAGTTCTTC; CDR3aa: CSVDGRGLAGGFEQFF
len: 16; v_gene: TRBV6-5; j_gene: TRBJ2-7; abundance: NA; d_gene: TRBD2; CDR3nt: TGTGCCAGCAGTTACGGGTGGGCTAGCGGGAGCTACGAGCAGTACTTC; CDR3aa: CASSYGWASGSYEQYF
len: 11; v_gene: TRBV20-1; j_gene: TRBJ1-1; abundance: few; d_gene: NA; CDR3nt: TGCAGTGCTCGAGAGAACACTGAAGCTTTCTTT; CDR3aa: CSARENTEAFF
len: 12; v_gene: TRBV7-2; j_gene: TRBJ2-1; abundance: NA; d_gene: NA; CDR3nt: TGTGCCAGCAGCCCCCGAGGAAGTGAGCAGTTCTTC; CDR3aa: CASSPRGSEQFF
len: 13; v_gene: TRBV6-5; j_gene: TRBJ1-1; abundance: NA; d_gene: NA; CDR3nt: TGTGCCAGCAGCAACCCTGGACAGCCTGAAGCTTTCTTT; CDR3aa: CASSNPGQPEAFF
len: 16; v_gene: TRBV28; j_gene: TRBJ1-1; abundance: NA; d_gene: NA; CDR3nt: TGTGCCAGCAGTTTAGCTAACACCTACATGAACACTGAAGCTTTCTTT; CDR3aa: CASSLANTYMNTEAFF
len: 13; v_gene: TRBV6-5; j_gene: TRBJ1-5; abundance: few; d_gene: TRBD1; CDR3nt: TGTGCCAGCAGTTCGGACAGGGGTCAGCCCCAGCATTTT; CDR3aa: CASSSDRGQPQHF
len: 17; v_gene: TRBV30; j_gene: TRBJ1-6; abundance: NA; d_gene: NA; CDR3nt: TGTGCCTGGAGAATTGGCTGGGGGAGCTCCTATAATTCACCCCTCCACTTT; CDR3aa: CAWRIGWGSSYNSPLHF
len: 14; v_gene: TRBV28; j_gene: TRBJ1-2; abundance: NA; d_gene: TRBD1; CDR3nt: TGTGCCAGCACCGGGACAGGGAATGACTATGGCTACACCTTC; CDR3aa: CASTGTGNDYGYTF
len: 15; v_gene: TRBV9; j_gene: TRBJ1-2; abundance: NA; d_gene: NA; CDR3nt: TGTGCCAGCAGCCCACCGGAGGGCACCTTTTATGGCTACACCTTC; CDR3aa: CASSPPEGTFYGYTF
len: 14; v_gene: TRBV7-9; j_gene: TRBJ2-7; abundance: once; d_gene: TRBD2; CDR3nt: TGTGCCAGCAGGGCTAGCGGTTCCACCTACGAGCAGTACTTC; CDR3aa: CASRASGSTYEQYF
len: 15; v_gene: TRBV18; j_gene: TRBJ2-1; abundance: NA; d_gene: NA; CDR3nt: TGTGCCAGCTCTCGCGGGACGACGGGGGACAATGAGCAGTTCTTC; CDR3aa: CASSRGTTGDNEQFF
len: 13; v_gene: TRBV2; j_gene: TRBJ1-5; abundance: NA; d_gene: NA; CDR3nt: TGTGCCAGCAGAGGTGATAGCAATCAGCCCCAGCATTTT; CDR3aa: CASRGDSNQPQHF
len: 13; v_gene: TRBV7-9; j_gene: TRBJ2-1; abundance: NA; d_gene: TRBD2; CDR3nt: TGTGCCAGCAGCCGCGGGACTAGCGATGAGCAGTTCTTC; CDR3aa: CASSRGTSDEQFF
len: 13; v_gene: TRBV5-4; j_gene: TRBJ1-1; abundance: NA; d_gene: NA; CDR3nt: TGTGCCAGCAGTACGGGACATTCAAGTGAAGCTTTCTTT; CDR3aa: CASSTGHSSEAFF